These 9 T cell receptor beta chains were sequenced from one sample in a study of control samples from healthy donors and cancer patients. Clones were read by immunoSEQ multiplex PCR, and TCRdb kept only the in-frame ones, dropping some. The data contain about 140,000 clones, 85% to 95% of them singletons. The sequenced sample was blood. These receptors all stem from a man between 35 and 55 years old in good health.

The chain carries TRBV4-3 and TRBJ2-1, with D perhaps matching TRBD2 (5 bases). The V gene lost 4 bases and the J gene lost 0 bases, with 10 bases spanning the gap. CDR3 size: 15 residues. Germline V gene lookup returns CDR1 LGHNA and CDR2 YSLEER. Written as DNA, the CDR3 is TGCGCCAGCAGCCTCGGGGTTCGCTCCTACAATGAGCAGTTCTTC. It encodes CASSLGVRSYNEQFF.

V usage is TRBV10-2 and J usage is TRBJ1-1; 10 bases match TRBD1. Germline V gives CDR1 WSHSY, CDR2 SAAADI. Trimming removed 5 bases from V and 5 bases from J; junction bases left unmatched: 8. CDR3 length equals 15 residues. The CDR3 sequence is CASSRDRGTRTEAFF. The CDR3 region has the DNA TGCGCCAGCAGTCGGGACAGGGGTACTAGGACTGAAGCTTTCTTT.

The genes are TRBV21-1 and TRBJ2-7. TRBV21-1 is classified as a pseudogene. CDR3 length: 21 amino acids. CDR3 loop: CASSKVTHETKNRRSPYEQYF. DNA for the CDR3: TGTGCCAGCAGCAAAGTCACCCACGAAACGAAAAACAGGAGGTCCCCCTACGAGCAGTACTTC.

The chain is built from TRBV5-6 and TRBJ1-2, with D maybe TRBD1 (6 bases). The germline CDR1 and CDR2 sequences are SGHDT and YYEEEE. The germline V and J ends were trimmed by 4 bases and 7 bases, with 17 bases remaining between them. The CDR3 runs to 14 residues. The CDR3 is CASSNTRDIGGYTF. The CDR3 region has the DNA TGTGCCAGCAGCAACACCCGGGACATAGGTGGCTACACCTTC.

This clone was found once. This chain uses TRBV9 with TRBJ1-3; D ambiguous. The CDR3 consists of 15 residues. Germline-derived CDR1 and CDR2 are SGDLS and YYNGEE. V shed 6 bases and J shed 3 bases, with 16 bases lying between them. In DNA form, the CDR3 reads TGTGCCAGCACAGCATCAGGAGTTTTTGGAAACACCATATATTTT. Translated, it gives CASTASGVFGNTIYF. Using reference TRBV9 and TRBJ1-3 for the parts outside the CDR3, the full variable domain is DSGVTQTPKHLITATGQRVTLRCSPRSGDLSVYWYQQSLDQGLQFLIQYYNGEERAKGNILERFSAQQFPDLHSELNLSSLELGDSALYFCASTASGVFGNTIYFGEGSWLTVV.

This chain links TRBV27 with TRBJ2-1; tentatively, D is TRBD2 (6 bases). This CDR3 comprises 15 residues. V was pared by 8 bases and J by 0 bases, with 14 bases between. CDR1 is MNHEY and CDR2 is SMNVEV in the germline V gene (reference sequence). Here the CDR3 reads CASRGSSSSYNEQFF. CDR3 nucleotides: TGTGCCAGCCGGGGGAGCTCGAGCTCCTACAATGAGCAGTTCTTC.

This chain joins TRBV15 and TRBJ2-1; D unclear. The CDR3 contains 13 residues. Trimming cost V 3 bases and J 10 bases, with 13 bases left between them. Germline CDR1 LNHNV, CDR2 YYDKDF (reference sequence). The CDR3 spells CATSSQGSREQFF. The CDR3 coding sequence is TGTGCCACCAGCAGCCAAGGATCTAGGGAGCAGTTCTTC.

The chain employs TRBV10-3 and TRBJ2-1; 8 bases line up with TRBD2. The CDR3 is made up of 11 amino acids. The germline V gene encodes CDR1 ENHRY and CDR2 SYGVKD. V lost 4 bases, J lost 16 bases, and 6 bases stayed unmatched. The chain's CDR3 is CAISGGGRCFF. CDR3 DNA sequence: TGTGCCATCAGTGGTGGCGGGAGGTGTTTCTTC.

V gene TRBV4-3 combines with J gene TRBJ2-1; 7 nucleotides line up with TRBD2. The CDR3 has 16 amino acids. The trim removed 0 bases at V and 4 bases at J, leaving 6 bases unmatched. Per germline, CDR1 LGHNA and CDR2 YSLEER. The DNA for the CDR3 is TGCGCCAGCAGCCAAGACGGGACTACCCTTTACAATGAGCAGTTCTTC. It encodes CASSQDGTTLYNEQFF.